This T cell receptor (beta chain) was identified in a study of T cells in Graves' hyperthyroidism and ophthalmopathy. V was clipped by 6 bases and J by 2 bases; unmatched bases: 6. CDR1 is MNHNY, CDR2 SVGAGI, per germline (reference sequence). The CDR3 is 14 residues long. Amplified TCR beta CDR3 regions came from RNA transcripts. A set of HTBI primers served as the primers for a first-round RT-PCR of the TCR CDR3. TCRdb re-derived calls from the multiplex PCR reads in MiXCR, one entry per CDR3 protein. The sample lists hundreds of thousands of distinct CDR3 sequences; roughly a third were seen once. Using more than 8 ml of fresh peripheral blood, PBMCs were prepared.

The genes are TRBV6-6 and TRBJ1-2; 7 bases map to TRBD1. The receptor was isolated from a woman in her thirties or forties with Graves' hyperthyroidism. Material for sequencing was blood. The CDR3 coding sequence is TGTGCCAGCAGCAAGACAGGGACCAACTATGGCTACACCTTC. It yields the protein CASSKTGTNYGYTF.